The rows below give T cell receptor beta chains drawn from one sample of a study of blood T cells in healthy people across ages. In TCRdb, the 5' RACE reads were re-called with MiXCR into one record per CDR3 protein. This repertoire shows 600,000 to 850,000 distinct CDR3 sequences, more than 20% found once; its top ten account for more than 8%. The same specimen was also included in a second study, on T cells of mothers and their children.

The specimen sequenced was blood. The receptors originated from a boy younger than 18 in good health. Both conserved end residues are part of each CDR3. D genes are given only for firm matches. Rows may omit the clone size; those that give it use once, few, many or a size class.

CATSDLRQGPDTQYF,TGTGCCACCAGTGATCTACGACAGGGTCCAGATACGCAGTATTTT,TRBJ2-3,TRBV24-1,TRBD1,15,-
CASSDYASGGEETQYF,TGTGCCAGCAGTGATTATGCGAGCGGGGGGGAAGAGACCCAGTACTTC,TRBJ2-5,TRBV2,TRBD2,16,few
CASSPPDPSGTEAFF,TGTGCCAGCAGTCCGCCTGACCCTTCGGGCACTGAAGCTTTCTTT,TRBJ1-1,TRBV6-1,-,15,few
CASSLAPARNTGELFF,TGTGCCAGCAGCTTAGCGCCGGCACGGAACACCGGGGAGCTGTTTTTT,TRBJ2-2,TRBV7-2,-,16,few
CSATTVDRGLGYTF,TGCAGCGCAACGACAGTTGATCGGGGCCTGGGCTACACCTTC,TRBJ1-2,TRBV29-1,-,14,-
CASSFLGNGYTF,TGTGCCAGCAGCTTTCTGGGGAACGGCTACACCTTC,TRBJ1-2,TRBV7-2,-,12,-
CSAPGGQGKNTGELFF,TGCAGTGCGCCAGGGGGGCAGGGGAAAAACACCGGGGAGCTGTTTTTT,TRBJ2-2,TRBV20-1,-,16,few
CSVAGVINTEAFF,TGCAGCGTTGCGGGGGTGATTAACACTGAAGCTTTCTTT,TRBJ1-1,TRBV29-1,-,13,-
CASRRGPTNEKLFF,TGCGCCAGCAGGAGGGGGCCTACTAATGAAAAACTGTTTTTT,TRBJ1-4,TRBV4-3,TRBD1,14,-
CASGLYRLNTGELFF,TGTGCTAGTGGTTTGTACAGGCTAAACACCGGGGAGCTGTTTTTT,TRBJ2-2,TRBV12-5,-,15,-
CASSVDGASYNEQFF,TGTGCCAGCAGCGTAGACGGGGCTTCCTACAATGAGCAGTTCTTC,TRBJ2-1,TRBV9,-,15,-
CARDGRPGTSETYEQYF,TGTGCCAGGGATGGTAGACCCGGGACTAGCGAGACCTACGAGCAGTACTTC,TRBJ2-7,TRBV3-1,TRBD2,17,-
CASSPPGHYATGELFF,TGTGCCAGCAGCCCACCGGGACACTATGCCACCGGGGAGCTGTTTTTT,TRBJ2-2,TRBV27,-,16,-
CASSIEAYSGNEQFF,TGTGCCAGTAGTATAGAGGCGTATAGTGGCAATGAGCAGTTCTTC,TRBJ2-1,TRBV19,-,15,few
CASSLELETQYF,TGTGCCAGCAGCTTAGAGTTGGAGACCCAGTACTTC,TRBJ2-5,TRBV7-8,-,12,many
CASSSPENEQFF,TGCGCCAGCAGTTCCCCTGAAAATGAGCAGTTCTTC,TRBJ2-1,TRBV5-1,-,12,few
CATSSSQETQYF,TGTGCCACCAGTAGCAGCCAAGAGACCCAGTACTTC,TRBJ2-5,TRBV24-1,-,12,-
CASSVGQASLGEQYF,TGTGCCAGCAGCGTAGGACAGGCGAGTCTTGGCGAGCAGTACTTC,TRBJ2-7,TRBV9,-,15,few
CASTPRGGSYNEQFF,TGCGCCAGCACTCCAAGAGGGGGTTCCTACAATGAGCAGTTCTTC,TRBJ2-1,TRBV5-1,-,15,few
CSARDSQGSYEQYF,TGCAGTGCTAGAGATTCACAGGGCTCCTACGAGCAGTACTTC,TRBJ2-7,TRBV20-1,-,14,-
CASSYTGGPSYEQYF,TGTGCCAGCAGTTATACGGGAGGGCCGTCCTACGAGCAGTACTTC,TRBJ2-7,TRBV27,TRBD2,15,-
CASSISGGQTQYF,TGTGCCAGCAGCATTAGCGGGGGGCAGACCCAGTACTTC,TRBJ2-5,TRBV7-2,TRBD2,13,few
CASSERRVGGTEAFF,TGTGCCAGCAGTGAAAGGAGAGTAGGGGGGACTGAAGCTTTCTTT,TRBJ1-1,TRBV6-1,-,15,-
CSGLAETYEQYF,TGCAGCGGACTAGCGGAGACCTACGAGCAGTACTTC,TRBJ2-7,TRBV20-1,TRBD2,12,-
CASSSGLAGGLTGELFF,TGTGCCAGCAGTTCGGGACTAGCGGGAGGGCTGACCGGGGAGCTGTTTTTT,TRBJ2-2,TRBV28,TRBD2,17,-
CASSSNPRGSTEAFF,TGTGCCAGCAGTTCAAACCCCAGGGGGTCCACTGAAGCTTTCTTT,TRBJ1-1,TRBV12-3/TRBV12-4,TRBD1,15,-
CASSNGLAGDASDTQYF,TGTGCCAGCAGCAACGGACTAGCGGGGGATGCCTCAGATACGCAGTATTTT,TRBJ2-3,TRBV12-3/TRBV12-4,TRBD2,17,few
CASSPSSGTYNEQFF,TGTGCCAGCTCACCATCTTCAGGGACTTACAATGAGCAGTTCTTC,TRBJ2-1,TRBV18,-,15,-
CACSSEGDSHEQYF,TGTGCCTGCAGCTCTGAGGGGGACAGCCACGAGCAGTACTTC,TRBJ2-7,TRBV7-6,TRBD1,14,-
CASSQLPGNTIYF,TGTGCCAGCAGCCAACTTCCAGGAAACACCATATATTTT,TRBJ1-3,TRBV4-2,-,13,few
CASSQDFSMSGKPHEQYF,TGTGCCAGCAGCCAAGATTTTTCCATGTCAGGGAAGCCCCACGAGCAGTACTTC,TRBJ2-7,TRBV3-1,-,18,-
CASSLGTGYYEQYF,TGTGCCAGCAGCTTAGGGACAGGGTACTACGAGCAGTACTTC,TRBJ2-7,TRBV7-2,TRBD1,14,-
CASSYYNEQFF,TGTGCCAGCAGCTACTACAATGAGCAGTTCTTC,TRBJ2-1,TRBV28,-,11,many
CASSLIRDRVMNEQFF,TGCGCCAGCAGTTTAATCCGGGACAGGGTAATGAATGAGCAGTTCTTC,TRBJ2-1,TRBV5-1,TRBD1,16,-
CASSLSSTGTSEQFF,TGTGCCAGCAGTTTATCCTCCACCGGGACTAGTGAGCAGTTCTTC,TRBJ2-1,TRBV27,TRBD2,15,few
CSARTGGLYEQYF,TGCAGTGCTAGAACAGGGGGCCTCTACGAGCAGTACTTC,TRBJ2-7,TRBV20-1,TRBD1,13,few
CASRTGQGAMNSPLHF,TGTGCCAGCAGAACAGGACAGGGGGCGATGAATTCACCCCTCCACTTT,TRBJ1-6,TRBV13,TRBD1,16,-
CASSQLGMTDYSGANVLTF,TGTGCCAGCAGCCAATTGGGAATGACTGACTACTCTGGGGCCAACGTCCTGACTTTC,TRBJ2-6,TRBV4-2,-,19,few
CASSLEQYLNTEAFF,TGTGCCAGCAGCTTAGAGCAGTACCTGAACACTGAAGCTTTCTTT,TRBJ1-1,TRBV11-2,-,15,-
CASSLAGTGYNEQFF,TGTGCCAGCAGCTTAGCCGGGACAGGGTACAATGAGCAGTTCTTC,TRBJ2-1,TRBV11-1,TRBD1,15,-
CASSIQTQETQYF,TGTGCCAGCTCAATACAGACTCAAGAGACCCAGTACTTC,TRBJ2-5,TRBV18,-,13,-